These 9 T cell receptor beta chains originate from one sample sequenced in a study of Ad26.COV2.S vaccination and SARS-CoV-2 variants. The repertoire was sequenced with immunoSEQ multiplex PCR; TCRdb's copy has only in-frame clones and lacks some. There are hundreds of thousands of clones in the sample; about nine tenths occur only once, and approximately 5.9% lies in the top ten. Described treatment: some 20 received Ad26.COV2.S at low or high dose, single or two shots; about 5 received placebo; per-sample allocation not given. Collection of the samples took place on day 63 after the first injection of vaccine or placebo. Sequences were derived from peripheral blood, sampled in a trial of Ad26.COV2.S vaccine versus placebo. Receptor source: a person between 18 and 60 years old who received the Ad26.COV2.S COVID-19 vaccine or a placebo.

J is TRBJ2-7 and V is TRBV5-1; TRBD1 agrees at 8 bases. Germline values: CDR1 SGHRS, CDR2 YFSETQ. The CDR3 is 15 residues long. After removal of 0 bases from V and 5 bases from J, the junction contained 7 bases not matched to a gene. The CDR3 sequence: CASSLVQGANHEQYF. In nucleotides, the CDR3 is TGCGCCAGCAGCTTGGTTCAGGGGGCAAATCACGAGCAGTACTTC.

The J gene is TRBJ1-1, the V gene TRBV10-3; 8 nucleotides align to TRBD1. The CDR3 runs 13 residues. J gave up 7 bases and V 3 bases, and 4 bases lay outside the gene matches. The germline V gene encodes CDR1 ENHRY and CDR2 SYGVKD. CDR3 in amino acids: CAISDLRGREAFF. For the CDR3, the DNA is TGTGCCATCAGTGACCTCAGGGGGCGTGAAGCTTTCTTT.

This clone was found a few times. The genes are TRBV4-3 and TRBJ2-1, with a weak D call TRBD1 (6 bases). Germline CDR1 reads LGHNA; CDR2 reads YSLEER. This CDR3 has 12 residues. V was clipped by 8 bases and J by 5 bases, with 10 bases between them. The CDR3 DNA reads TGCGCCAGCGGACAGTTTAACAATGAGCAGTTCTTC. Protein product: CASGQFNNEQFF.

The chain recombines TRBV3-1 (or the pseudogene TRBV3-2) with TRBJ2-5, with 8 nucleotides matching TRBD2. Losses at the gene ends were 3 bases for V and 2 bases for J; bases not matched to a gene: 11. The CDR3 loop spans 17 amino acids. Germline V gene data show CDR1 as LGHDT and CDR2 as YNNKEL (reference sequence). The CDR3 here is CASSQGRITSGQETQYF. CDR3 sequence (DNA): TGTGCCAGCAGCCAGGGACGGATAACTAGCGGTCAAGAGACCCAGTACTTC.

V and J are TRBV20-1 and TRBJ2-5, with unresolved D. The CDR3 totals 11 residues. Germline values: CDR1 DFQATT, CDR2 SNEGSKA (reference sequence). The V end was cut by 5 bases, the J end by 1 base, with 5 bases between. For the CDR3, the DNA is TGCAGTGCTGTAGCCCAAGAGACCCAGTACTTC. Translating it yields CSAVAQETQYF.

The V gene is TRBV27, the J gene TRBJ1-5; 9 bases map to TRBD1. This CDR3 spans 18 amino acids. The J segment lost 0 bases and the V segment lost 5 bases, leaving 11 bases of the junction unmatched. CDR1 and CDR2 (germline): MNHEY, SMNVEV (reference sequence). The CDR3, as DNA: TGTGCCAGCAGTCGTACGACAGGGGGGGATTATAGCAATCAGCCCCAGCATTTT. It yields the protein CASSRTTGGDYSNQPQHF.

The V call is TRBV30, the J call TRBJ2-2; no definite D call. V lost 4 bases and J 6 bases, leaving 6 bases between the germline ends. Germline V CDR1 and CDR2: GTSNPN, SVGIG (reference sequence). This CDR3 is 11 amino acids long. CDR3 residues: CAWTEAGELFF. The CDR3, as DNA: TGTGCCTGGACTGAGGCCGGGGAGCTGTTTTTT.

About this clone itself: Other DNA variants within this sample encode the same CDR3. This chain uses TRBV28 with TRBJ2-5, with D uncertain. The CDR3 has 12 amino acids. V was cut by 1 base and J by 5 bases, with 5 bases left in between. Germline V gives CDR1 MDHEN, CDR2 SYDVKM. The CDR3 DNA follows: TGTGCCAGCAGTTTATTGGAGGAGACCCAGTACTTC. As protein: CASSLLEETQYF.

The chain uses TRBV24-1 and TRBJ2-3; TRBD1 is a possible D gene (5 bases). With 3 bases removed from V and 4 bases from J, the gap between germline ends came to 10 bases. Per germline, CDR1 KGHDR and CDR2 SFDVKD. The CDR3 has 14 amino acids. CDR3 DNA: TGTGCCACCAGTGATACCACCAGGGCAGATACGCAGTATTTT. Amino acids: CATSDTTRADTQYF.